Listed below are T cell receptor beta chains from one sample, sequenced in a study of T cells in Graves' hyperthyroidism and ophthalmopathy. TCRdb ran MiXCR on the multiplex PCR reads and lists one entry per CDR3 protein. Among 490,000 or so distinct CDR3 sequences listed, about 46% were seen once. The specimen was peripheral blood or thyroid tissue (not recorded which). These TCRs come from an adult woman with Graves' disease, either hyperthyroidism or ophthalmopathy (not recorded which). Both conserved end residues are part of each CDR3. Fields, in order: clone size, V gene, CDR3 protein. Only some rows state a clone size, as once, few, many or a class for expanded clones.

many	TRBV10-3	CAISGAVSLTDSYGYTF
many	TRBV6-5	CASSRNLQAEAFF
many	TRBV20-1	CSARASGTGDSPLHF
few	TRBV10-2	CASAATGGAETQYF
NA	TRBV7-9	CASSASPGLAGTGELFF
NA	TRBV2	CASSQNIEGEKQFF
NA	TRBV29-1	CSVRENFPPGEQYF
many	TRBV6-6	CASNVPTGLNTEAFF
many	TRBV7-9	CASSLSGYDGFYEQYF
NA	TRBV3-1	CASRKGSGAGTGANVLTF
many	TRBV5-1	CASSSSGNYEQYF
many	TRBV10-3	CAIREVAAGAGANVLTF
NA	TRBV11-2	CASSFTGYTIYF
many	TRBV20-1	CSANRGRGTEAFF
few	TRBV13	CASSSQGRGYTF
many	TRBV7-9	CASRALSEKLFF
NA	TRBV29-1	CSGKAGGHPEQYF
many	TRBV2	CASSETRAQHF
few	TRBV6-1	CASSYLGSNQPQHF
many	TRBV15	CATRTQLGATNEKLFF
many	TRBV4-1	CASSQARSSGANVLTF
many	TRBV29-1	CSVGKDSNQPQHF
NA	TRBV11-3	CASSPAGMNTGELFF
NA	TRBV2	CASSDSSSGGQGTQYF
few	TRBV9	CASSVAGDDTDTQYF
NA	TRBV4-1	CASSQGGQGNQPQHF
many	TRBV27	CASSLMGNSPLHF
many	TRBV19	CASKVGRNQPQHF
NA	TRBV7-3	CASSLSRDMNTEAFF
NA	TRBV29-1	CSVEVGQGSGEQYF
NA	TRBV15	CATSSVSDNNSPLHF
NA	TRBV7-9	CASSLAGFGESPHGYTF
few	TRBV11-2	CASSDGLRAYEQYF
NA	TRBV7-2	CASSLGGGTGGLGYTF
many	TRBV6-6	CASSSAYTRGANVLTF
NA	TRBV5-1	CASNPTGALTGELFF
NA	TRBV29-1	CSVVGLKGWGAGETQYF
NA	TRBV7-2	CARTSTPNSPLHF
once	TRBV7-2	CASSQRDSLYEQYF
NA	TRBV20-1	CSASGTDNNYGYTF
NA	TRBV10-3	CAISESVGMNTEAFF
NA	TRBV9	CASSPEGGTGELFF
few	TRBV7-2	CASSLGAGGSETQYF
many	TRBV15	CATSRDRGGTNTGELFF
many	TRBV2	CASSEATRRDETQYF
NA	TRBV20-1	CSASLAVDYEQYF
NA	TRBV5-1	CASSLGTSGEETQYF
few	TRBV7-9	CASSPRAEGETQYF
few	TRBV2	CASSGQGQGYGNQPQHF
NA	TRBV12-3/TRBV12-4	CASTPQGANTEAFF
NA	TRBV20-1	CSARAAGGGATYEQYF
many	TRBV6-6	CASNPGLSSGANVLTF
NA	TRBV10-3	CATRFWTGAYEQYF
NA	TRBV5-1	CASSLGAGGDTIYF
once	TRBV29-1	CSGKAQGWDTEAFF